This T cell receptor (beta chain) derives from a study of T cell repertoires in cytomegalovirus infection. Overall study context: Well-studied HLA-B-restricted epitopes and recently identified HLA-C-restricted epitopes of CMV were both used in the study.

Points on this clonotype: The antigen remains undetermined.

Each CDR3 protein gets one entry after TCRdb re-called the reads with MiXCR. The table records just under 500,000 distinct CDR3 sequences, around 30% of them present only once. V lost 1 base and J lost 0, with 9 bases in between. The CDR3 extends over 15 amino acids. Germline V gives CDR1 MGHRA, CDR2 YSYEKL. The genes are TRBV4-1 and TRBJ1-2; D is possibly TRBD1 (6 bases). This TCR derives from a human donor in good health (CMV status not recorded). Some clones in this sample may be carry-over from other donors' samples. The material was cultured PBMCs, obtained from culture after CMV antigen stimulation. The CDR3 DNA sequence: TGCGCCAGCAGCCAAGCAAGGACAGCTAACTATGGCTACACCTTC. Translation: CASSQARTANYGYTF.